These 7 T cell receptor beta chains were sequenced from one sample in a study of vaccination and CD4 T cells after COVID-19. Which antigens these TCRs recognize remains unknown. Documented treatment: approximately nine-day PBMC culture with coronavirus spike peptide pools or control peptides (ViraFEST assay). The study sequenced cultured CD4+ T cell DNA using the Oncomine TCR Beta short-read assay. TCRdb re-derived calls from the PCR reads in MiXCR, one entry per CDR3 protein. The sample has around 2,700 distinct CDR3 sequences; approximately 76% are singletons. Sample: CD4+ T cells from blood, cultured in vitro. The receptors stem from a human donor who had recovered from COVID-19.

This clonotype is a singleton in its sample. V gene TRBV25-1 combines with J gene TRBJ1-2, with 7 positions matching TRBD1. The CDR3 is made up of 13 amino acids. The V segment lost 8 bases and the J segment 5 bases; nucleotides outside the gene matches: 8. The V gene's germline CDR1 is MGHDK and CDR2 SYGVNS. The CDR3, as DNA: TGTGCCAGCCTAGACAGGGCTGTTTATGGCTACACCTTC. Translating it yields CASLDRAVYGYTF.

The chain carries TRBV18 and TRBJ1-5, with D possibly matching TRBD1 (5 bases). The germline V gene has CDR1 KGHSH and CDR2 LQKENI. V was pared by 3 bases and J by 4 bases, with 10 bases between. The CDR3 extends over 14 amino acids. The CDR3 is CASSPGRLNQPQHF. CDR3 bases: TGTGCCAGCTCACCGGGACGTCTGAATCAGCCCCAGCATTTT.

This clonotype was seen more than once but under ten times. The V and J genes are TRBV7-9 and TRBJ1-6, with 9 positions matching TRBD1. This CDR3 is built from 15 residues. From germline, CDR1 is SEHNR and CDR2 FQNEAQ (reference sequence). Trimming took 5 bases from V and 10 from J; bases not matched to a gene: 9. This CDR3 reads CASSPRTGVNSPLHF. DNA of the CDR3: TGTGCCAGCAGCCCCCGGACAGGGGTCAACTCACCCCTCCACTTT.

DNA for the CDR3: TGTGCCACCAGCAGAGCTGGGATGCAGTACTATGGCTACACCTTC. This gives the protein CATSRAGMQYYGYTF. The V call is TRBV15, the J call TRBJ1-2; no definite D call. Germline V gene lookup returns CDR1 LNHNV and CDR2 YYDKDF (reference sequence). The germline V and J ends were trimmed by 1 base and 3 bases, with 12 bases remaining between them. This CDR3 comprises 15 residues.

The chain has TRBV6-1 and TRBJ1-2, with a tentative D call TRBD1 (5 bases). The CDR3 is 10 residues long. The ends were cut back, 8 bases at V and 8 bases at J, with 9 bases in the middle. Germline-derived CDR1 and CDR2 are MNHNS and SASEGT. The CDR3 nucleotides read TGTGCCAGCGGGGACCGCGGCTACACCTTC. This translates into CASGDRGYTF.

V is TRBV7-9 and J is TRBJ1-2; D is undetermined. Trimming pared 1 base from V and 8 bases from J, leaving 29 bases between. This CDR3 spans 19 amino acids. The V gene's germline CDR1 is SEHNR and CDR2 FQNEAQ (reference sequence). Written as DNA, the CDR3 is TGTGCCAGCAGCTTAGTTGAGTTCATAAGTCCCCTTCACGGAGGGGGCTACACCTTC. It yields the protein CASSLVEFISPLHGGGYTF.

The chain uses TRBV7-9 and TRBJ1-2, with D unclear. Per germline, CDR1 SEHNR and CDR2 FQNEAQ (reference sequence). V lost 5 bases and J lost 2, with 12 bases in between. The CDR3 sequence is 14 residues long. This CDR3 reads CASSPYLTNYGYTF. The CDR3 DNA reads TGTGCCAGCAGCCCTTATCTCACGAACTATGGCTACACCTTC.